This paragraph reports one T cell receptor beta chain. Its antigen remains unknown. These data come from a study of radiotherapy plus CTLA-4 blockade in lung cancer. Study outcomes and limitations: After treatment with radiotherapy plus ipilimumab, TCR clones that came from the tumor expanded in blood.

Germline V gene sequence: CDR1 SNHLY, CDR2 FYNNEI. This CDR3 contains 15 residues. Trimming took off 6 bases at V and 1 base at J, with 16 bases between the two ends. The repertoire was sequenced with immunoSEQ multiplex PCR; TCRdb's copy has only in-frame clones and lacks some. The data show roughly 66,000 clones, about 80% seen once. V and J are TRBV2 and TRBJ2-7; weak D call: TRBD2 (6 bases). Material: peripheral blood, obtained from a patient treated with radiotherapy plus ipilimumab. The receptor was derived from a human donor with non-small cell lung cancer who had a partial response to radiotherapy plus ipilimumab. The CDR3 DNA follows: TGTGCCAGCAGGGGACTTTACAGGATGTCCTACGAGCAGTACTTC. This translates into CASRGLYRMSYEQYF.